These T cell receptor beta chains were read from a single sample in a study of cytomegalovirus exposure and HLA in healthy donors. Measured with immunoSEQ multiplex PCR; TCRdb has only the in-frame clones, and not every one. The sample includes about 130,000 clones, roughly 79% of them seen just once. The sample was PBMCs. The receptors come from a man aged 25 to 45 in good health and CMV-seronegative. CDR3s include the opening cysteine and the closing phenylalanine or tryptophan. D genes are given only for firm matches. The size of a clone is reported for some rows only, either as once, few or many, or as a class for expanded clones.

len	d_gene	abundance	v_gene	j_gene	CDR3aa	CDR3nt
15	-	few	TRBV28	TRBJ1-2	CASSMTGSQNYGYTF	TGTGCCAGCAGTATGACAGGTTCGCAAAACTATGGCTACACCTTC
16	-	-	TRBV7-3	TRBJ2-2	CASSLTGQEGAGELFF	TGTGCCAGCAGCTTAACAGGACAGGAGGGGGCCGGGGAGCTGTTTTTT
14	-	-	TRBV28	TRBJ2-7	CASTPRVFRYEQYF	TGTGCCAGCACTCCCCGGGTTTTTCGCTACGAGCAGTACTTC
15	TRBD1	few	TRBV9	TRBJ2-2	CASSPRTGYIGELFF	TGTGCCAGCAGCCCCCGGACAGGGTATATCGGGGAGCTGTTTTTT
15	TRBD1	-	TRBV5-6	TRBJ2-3	CASSFRQGSGDTQYF	TGTGCCAGCAGCTTTCGACAGGGTAGTGGGGATACGCAGTATTTT
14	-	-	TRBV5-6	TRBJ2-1	CASSESGVYNEQFF	TGTGCCAGCAGTGAATCAGGGGTCTACAATGAGCAGTTCTTC
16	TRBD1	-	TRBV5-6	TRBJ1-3	CASSFLTGTSGNTIYF	TGTGCCAGCAGCTTCTTGACAGGGACTTCTGGAAACACCATATATTTT
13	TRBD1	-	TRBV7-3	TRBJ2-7	CASSLDRNYEQYF	TGTGCCAGCAGCCTGGACAGGAACTACGAGCAGTACTTC
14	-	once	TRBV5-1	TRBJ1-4	CASSLAFPGEKLFF	TGCGCCAGCAGCTTGGCCTTTCCCGGTGAAAAACTGTTTTTT
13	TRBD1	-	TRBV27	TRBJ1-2	CASSLTGQTSKTF	TGTGCCAGCAGTTTAACGGGACAGACCTCAAAAACTTTC
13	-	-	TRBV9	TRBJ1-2	CASSSRDNYGYTF	TGTGCCAGCAGCTCCCGGGATAACTATGGCTACACCTTC
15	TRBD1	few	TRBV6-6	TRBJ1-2	CASIKTGGIPGGYTF	TGTGCCAGCATCAAGACAGGGGGCATCCCTGGAGGCTACACCTTC
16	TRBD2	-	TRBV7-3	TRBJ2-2	CASSLMGGRASGELFF	TGTGCCAGCAGCTTAATGGGCGGGAGGGCTTCCGGGGAGCTGTTTTTT
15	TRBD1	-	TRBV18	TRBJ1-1	CASSPLNRGNTEAFF	TGTGCCAGCTCACCACTCAACAGGGGGAACACTGAAGCTTTCTTT